This T cell receptor beta chain was sequenced for a study of beta chain features in type 1 diabetes. With regard to this clone: The antigen is not known.

A sort by CD45RO/CCR7/CD25/CD127/CD95/CD27 yielded CD4+ naive, central memory, regulatory and stem cell-like memory cells. What was sequenced were expressed TCRB transcripts, since all of the isolated RNA had been reverse transcribed. The repertoire was sequenced with immunoSEQ multiplex PCR; TCRdb's copy has only in-frame clones and lacks some. The sample has about 450,000 clones; about an eighth are singletons. Study-wide points: For type 1 diabetes patients, VDJ junctions showed fewer insertions and more deletions. People with Type 1 diabetes carried modestly yet significantly shorter TCRB CDR3s in all four CD4+ subsets.

Germline V gene sequence: CDR1 SGHDT, CDR2 YYEEEE. Deletions cut 0 bases from V and 10 bases from J, with 5 bases between. There are 12 residues in the CDR3. This receptor was taken from a woman between 18 and 30 years old in good health. Sequenced sample: naive CD4+ T cells from blood. The chain couples TRBV5-6 to TRBJ1-6; D remains ambiguous. CDR3: CASSLGGSPLHF. The CDR3 region has the DNA TGTGCCAGCAGCTTGGGAGGGTCACCCCTCCACTTT.